Listed below are T cell receptor beta chains from one sample, sequenced in a study of blood T cell repertoires in COVID-19. Profiling relied on immunoSEQ multiplex PCR, and the TCRdb table lists in-frame clones only, not all of them. The table records about 100,000 clones, 88% of them present only once. The sample was peripheral blood. All receptors come from a human donor in a cohort sampled during active COVID-19. The CDR3 runs from the conserved cysteine through the conserved F or W. The D gene is left open where the match is weak. The listing skips clone size in some rows; elsewhere it reads once, few, many or a size class.

d_gene: TRBD1
abundance: -
v_gene: TRBV5-6
j_gene: TRBJ2-1
CDR3aa: CASSEGQGLYNEQFF
CDR3nt: TGTGCCAGCAGCGAGGGACAGGGACTATACAATGAGCAGTTCTTC

d_gene: -
abundance: -
v_gene: TRBV7-9
j_gene: TRBJ2-5
CDR3aa: CASRRQGGGETQYF
CDR3nt: TGTGCCAGCAGACGCCAGGGGGGTGGAGAGACCCAGTACTTC

d_gene: -
abundance: -
v_gene: TRBV4-1
j_gene: TRBJ2-5
CDR3aa: CASSQDIRTQYF
CDR3nt: TGCGCCAGCAGCCAAGATATCCGGACCCAGTACTTC

d_gene: TRBD1
abundance: -
v_gene: TRBV15
j_gene: TRBJ2-7
CDR3aa: CATSGRDSSLFEQYF
CDR3nt: TGTGCCACCAGCGGCCGGGACAGCAGCCTATTCGAGCAGTACTTC

d_gene: -
abundance: -
v_gene: TRBV30
j_gene: TRBJ2-1
CDR3aa: CAWSVPSRGGIAYNEQFF
CDR3nt: TGTGCCTGGAGTGTACCGTCGAGGGGCGGGATCGCCTACAATGAGCAGTTCTTC

d_gene: TRBD1
abundance: -
v_gene: TRBV10-2
j_gene: TRBJ1-5
CDR3aa: CASSEGRGSGNQPQHF
CDR3nt: TGCGCCAGCAGTGAGGGCAGGGGGTCGGGCAATCAGCCCCAGCATTTT

d_gene: -
abundance: -
v_gene: TRBV11-2
j_gene: TRBJ2-1
CDR3aa: CASSSDRFSYNEQFF
CDR3nt: TGTGCCAGCAGCAGCGACAGGTTTTCCTACAATGAGCAGTTCTTC

d_gene: -
abundance: once
v_gene: TRBV28
j_gene: TRBJ1-3
CDR3aa: CASREGAGNTIYF
CDR3nt: TGTGCCAGTAGGGAGGGGGCTGGAAACACCATATATTTT

d_gene: -
abundance: -
v_gene: TRBV10-3
j_gene: TRBJ2-2
CDR3aa: CAISAGDYTGELFF
CDR3nt: TGTGCCATCAGTGCGGGAGACTACACCGGGGAGCTGTTTTTT

d_gene: TRBD2
abundance: -
v_gene: TRBV19
j_gene: TRBJ2-1
CDR3aa: CASSIRPLIAGGTDEQFF
CDR3nt: TGTGCCAGTAGTATCCGCCCGTTAATAGCGGGAGGGACCGATGAGCAGTTCTTC

d_gene: TRBD2
abundance: -
v_gene: TRBV7-3
j_gene: TRBJ2-1
CDR3aa: CASSLSPGLGGNEQFF
CDR3nt: TGTGCCAGCAGCTTAAGCCCGGGACTAGGGGGGAATGAGCAGTTCTTC

d_gene: TRBD1
abundance: few
v_gene: TRBV4-2
j_gene: TRBJ2-2
CDR3aa: CASSLAGGKAGELFF
CDR3nt: TGTGCCAGCAGCCTCGCAGGGGGCAAAGCCGGGGAGCTGTTTTTT

d_gene: -
abundance: -
v_gene: TRBV28
j_gene: TRBJ2-3
CDR3aa: CASSPGGPRTDTQYF
CDR3nt: TGTGCCAGCAGCCCCGGAGGGCCCCGCACAGATACGCAGTATTTT

d_gene: -
abundance: -
v_gene: TRBV19
j_gene: TRBJ1-1
CDR3aa: CASTQVVFAEAFF
CDR3nt: TGTGCCAGTACCCAGGTCGTGTTTGCTGAAGCTTTCTTT

d_gene: -
abundance: -
v_gene: TRBV1
j_gene: TRBJ2-2
CDR3aa: CTSSQDVVAGPLLNTGELFF
CDR3nt: TGCACCAGCAGCCAAGATGTGGTAGCGGGGCCTCTTCTCAACACCGGGGAGCTGTTTTTT

d_gene: TRBD1
abundance: -
v_gene: TRBV6-2/TRBV6-3
j_gene: TRBJ2-1
CDR3aa: CASSPPGTGRNNEQFF
CDR3nt: TGTGCCAGCAGCCCTCCCGGGACAGGTAGAAACAATGAGCAGTTCTTC

d_gene: -
abundance: -
v_gene: TRBV7-2
j_gene: TRBJ1-5
CDR3aa: CASSLYTGEGQPQHF
CDR3nt: TGTGCCAGCAGCTTATATACGGGGGAGGGTCAGCCCCAGCATTTT

d_gene: -
abundance: many
v_gene: TRBV10-3
j_gene: TRBJ1-2
CDR3aa: CAISEQSNYGYTF
CDR3nt: TGTGCCATCAGTGAGCAGTCCAATTATGGCTACACCTTC

d_gene: TRBD2
abundance: -
v_gene: TRBV27
j_gene: TRBJ2-1
CDR3aa: CASSSRTSGSWYEQFF
CDR3nt: TGTGCCAGCAGTTCGAGGACTAGCGGGAGTTGGTATGAGCAGTTCTTC

d_gene: TRBD1
abundance: -
v_gene: TRBV18
j_gene: TRBJ1-5
CDR3aa: CASSAGQQGQPQHF
CDR3nt: TGTGCCAGCTCAGCGGGACAGCAAGGCCAGCCCCAGCATTTT

d_gene: TRBD1
abundance: -
v_gene: TRBV5-6
j_gene: TRBJ2-3
CDR3aa: CASSLRGTGTTDTQYF
CDR3nt: TGTGCCAGCAGCTTAAGGGGGACAGGGACCACAGATACGCAGTATTTT

d_gene: -
abundance: once
v_gene: TRBV19
j_gene: TRBJ2-1
CDR3aa: CASSIGGRTYNEQFF
CDR3nt: TGTGCCAGTAGTATCGGCGGAAGGACCTACAATGAGCAGTTCTTC

d_gene: TRBD1
abundance: -
v_gene: TRBV19
j_gene: TRBJ2-2
CDR3aa: CASSIPGQGPGELFF
CDR3nt: TGTGCCAGTAGTATTCCGGGACAGGGTCCCGGGGAGCTGTTTTTT

d_gene: TRBD1
abundance: -
v_gene: TRBV27
j_gene: TRBJ2-7
CDR3aa: CASSQPPGQGSYEQYF
CDR3nt: TGTGCCAGCAGTCAACCACCGGGACAGGGGTCCTACGAGCAGTACTTC